The 19 T cell receptor beta chains reported below all come from one sample, sequenced in a study of shared clonotypes between healthy human individuals. The protocol was immunoSEQ multiplex PCR, while the TCRdb copy is restricted to in-frame clones and leaves out a portion. The sample contains hundreds of thousands of clones, approximately 74% of which appear only once. The source material was memory CD4+ T cells sorted from blood. Subset denoted: CD45RA-negative fraction. The origin of the receptors is a woman aged 25 to 39 in good health.

V gene TRBV29-1 combines with J gene TRBJ2-3; unclear D gene. Germline CDR1 is SQVTM and CDR2 is ANQGSEA. V lost 0 bases, J lost 1 base, and 8 bases lay in between. The CDR3 totals 14 residues. DNA for the CDR3: TGCAGCGTTGAAGATGTGGACGGCACAGATACGCAGTATTTT. It encodes CSVEDVDGTDTQYF.

This clone was picked up one time. CDR3: CASSPGGQSYEQYF. The CDR3 coding sequence is TGTGCCAGCAGTCCGGGGGGTCAGAGCTACGAGCAGTACTTC. This chain joins TRBV6-5 and TRBJ2-7; 7 bases line up with TRBD2. The CDR3 has 14 amino acids. V trimming: 5 bases; J trimming: 3 bases; junction bases outside the gene matches: 7. Germline V lookup: CDR1 MNHEY, CDR2 SVGAGI.

The chain's CDR3 is CASNRLAGVIEQFF. The CDR3 region has the DNA TGTGCCAGCAACCGACTAGCGGGAGTAATAGAGCAGTTCTTC. The chain recombines TRBV2 with TRBJ2-1; 12 bases are a match to TRBD2. In germline, CDR1 is SNHLY, CDR2 FYNNEI. This CDR3 is 14 amino acids long. V lost 7 bases and J lost 10; bases outside the gene matches: 8.

The chain combines TRBV27 with TRBJ2-3, with a possible D match to TRBD2 (6 bases). CDR3 size: 15 residues. The ends were cut back, 4 bases at V and 9 bases at J, with 20 bases in the middle. Germline CDR1 MNHEY, CDR2 SMNVEV (reference sequence). The CDR3 nucleotides are TGTGCCAGCAGTTCCTCCGGGACTTCTATTCGCACGCAGTATTTT. Translating it yields CASSSSGTSIRTQYF.

This CDR3 is CASSLFEAGGTAIYSNQPQHF. The CDR3 nucleotides are TGCGCCAGCAGCTTGTTCGAGGCAGGGGGGACCGCAATATATAGCAATCAGCCCCAGCATTTT. The rearrangement links TRBV5-1 to TRBJ1-5, with TRBD1 matching 7 bases. V trimming: 1 base; J trimming: 0 bases; junction bases outside the gene matches: 19. The CDR3 consists of 21 residues. Germline CDR1 reads SGHRS; CDR2 reads YFSETQ.

The chain combines TRBV28 with TRBJ1-2; D remains unclear. The CDR3 is made up of 12 amino acids. Looked up from germline, CDR1 is MDHEN and CDR2 is SYDVKM. Here the CDR3 reads CGCGRAGLGYTF. For the CDR3, the DNA is TGTGGTTGTGGGAGGGCTGGACTTGGCTACACCTTC.

The CDR3 nucleotides are TGCGCCAGCAGCCTCTTATACGGGGAAGAGCAGTACTTC. Its translation is CASSLLYGEEQYF. The chain uses TRBV5-1 and TRBJ2-7; D perhaps matches TRBD2 (5 bases). The CDR3 contains 13 residues. The V end was cut by 4 bases, the J end by 7 bases, with 15 bases between. Germline lookup yields CDR1 SGHRS and CDR2 YFSETQ. Filled out from reference TRBV5-1 and TRBJ2-7, the complete variable domain reads KAGVTQTPRYLIKTRGQQVTLSCSPISGHRSVSWYQQTPGQGLQFLFEYFSETQRNKGNFPGRFSGRQFSNSRSEMNVSTLELGDSALYLCASSLLYGEEQYFGPGTRLTVT.

This clone appeared a single time. V gene TRBV11-2 combines with J gene TRBJ2-3; 8 nucleotides agree with TRBD2. J was trimmed by 4 bases and V by 5 bases; bases with no gene match: 11. The CDR3 consists of 16 residues. Germline V gene sequence: CDR1 SGHAT, CDR2 FQNNGV. The CDR3 sequence: CASSPGGAGAPDTQYF. CDR3 DNA sequence: TGTGCCAGCAGCCCCGGGGGGGCGGGAGCCCCAGATACGCAGTATTTT.

This clone has just a few counts. The J gene is TRBJ1-2, the V gene TRBV2; a weak D match, TRBD1 (5 bases). This CDR3 region has 15 residues. The germline V and J ends were trimmed by 6 bases and 0 bases, with 14 bases remaining between them. CDR1 is SNHLY and CDR2 is FYNNEI in the germline V gene. CDR3 residues: CASRGPGRTNYGYTF. The CDR3, as DNA: TGTGCCAGCAGGGGACCGGGACGAACTAACTATGGCTACACCTTC.

This clone showed up just once. V usage is TRBV27 and J usage is TRBJ2-3, with TRBD1 matching 7 bases. Trimming removed 5 bases from V and 3 bases from J; junction bases left unmatched: 14. The CDR3 has 17 residues. Germline V gene sequence: CDR1 MNHEY, CDR2 SMNVEV (reference sequence). CDR3: CASSPPPTGLRTDTQYF. The CDR3 bases are TGTGCCAGCAGTCCCCCCCCGACAGGGTTAAGGACAGATACGCAGTATTTT.

The CDR3 nucleotides are TGTGCCTGGATCCCCCGGGAGAGGTCGCACGAGCAGTACTTC. This sequence encodes CAWIPRERSHEQYF. The gene calls are TRBV30 and TRBJ2-7; TRBD2 is a possible D gene (6 bases). Deletions cut 4 bases from V and 5 bases from J, with 18 bases between. Per the germline V gene, CDR1 is GTSNPN and CDR2 is SVGIG (reference sequence). The CDR3 extends over 14 amino acids.

The rearrangement uses TRBV10-1 and TRBJ1-1; TRBD1 might be the D (5 bases). The germline CDR1 and CDR2 sequences are WNHNN and SYGVQD (reference sequence). The CDR3 spans 13 residues. V lost 9 bases to trimming and J lost 1 base, with 12 bases between them. DNA for the CDR3: TGCGCCAGTGCCGACAGCTGGAACACTGAAGCTTTCTTT. Amino acid sequence: CASADSWNTEAFF.

The rearrangement joins TRBV2 to TRBJ1-2; 7 nucleotides align to TRBD1. Germline trimming cut 6 bases from V and 4 bases from J; bases unmatched to any gene: 5. Germline V lookup: CDR1 SNHLY, CDR2 FYNNEI. This CDR3 is 13 amino acids long. The DNA of the CDR3 is TGTGCCAGCAGGGCGGACAGGACCTATGGCTACACCTTC. Its protein is CASRADRTYGYTF.

The genes are TRBV27 and TRBJ2-3; D uncertain. Trimming stripped 6 bases from V and 0 bases from J, with 16 bases between. Germline assignment: CDR1 MNHEY and CDR2 SMNVEV (reference sequence). This CDR3 has 16 residues. The CDR3 DNA follows: TGTGCCAGCAGGTCCCCGAGAGCGTATAGCACAGATACGCAGTATTTT. Its protein is CASRSPRAYSTDTQYF.

This sequence joins TRBV11-2 and TRBJ1-2; D gene uncertain. V lost 3 bases to trimming and J lost 0 bases, with 5 bases between them. The CDR3 has 13 amino acids. Germline values: CDR1 SGHAT, CDR2 FQNNGV. Written as DNA, the CDR3 is TGTGCCAGCAGCTTCCAAGCTAACTATGGCTACACCTTC. Translated, it gives CASSFQANYGYTF.

A note on this clone: A much larger clone differs by one base, so this may be a read error. This same CDR3 is encoded by further DNA sequences in the sample. This chain uses TRBV5-1 with TRBJ2-1; a possible D gene is TRBD1 (5 bases). CDR3 length equals 15 residues. V lost 4 bases and J 0 bases, leaving 11 bases between the germline ends. Per the germline V gene, CDR1 is SGHRS and CDR2 is YFSETQ. In DNA form, the CDR3 reads TGCGCCAGCAGCACCGACAGTAGCTCCTACAATGAGCAGTTCTTC. Translating gives CASSTDSSSYNEQFF.

The chain has TRBV11-2 and TRBJ1-1; no clear D gene. This CDR3 has 13 residues. Trimming removed 4 bases at V and 4 bases at J, with 10 bases between. Germline loops: CDR1 SGHAT, CDR2 FQNNGV. The CDR3 bases are TGTGCCAGCAGCTCCCGAACGAGCACTGAAGCTTTCTTT. Its protein is CASSSRTSTEAFF.

The chain joins TRBV28 to TRBJ2-7; 8 nucleotides align to TRBD2. V lost 3 bases to trimming and J lost 2 bases; unmatched junction nucleotides: 9. Per the germline V gene, CDR1 is MDHEN and CDR2 is SYDVKM. CDR3 length: 16 residues. The CDR3 DNA follows: TGTGCCAGCAGTTTGCCCGGGGGGGTGGTTCCCTACGAGCAGTACTTC. This sequence encodes CASSLPGGVVPYEQYF.

The rearrangement links TRBV25-1 to TRBJ2-7; no reliable D call. The CDR3 covers 13 residues. The V end lost 1 base, the J end lost 12 bases, and 16 bases lay between the germline ends. Germline CDR1 MGHDK, CDR2 SYGVNS. The CDR3, as DNA: TGTGCCAGCAGTGAATGGAAGGGCTACTCCTTGTACTTC. Translation: CASSEWKGYSLYF.